This T cell receptor (beta chain) was sequenced in a study of response to subunit inactivated influenza vaccine. This clonotype showed up just a few times. MiXCR, applied by TCRdb to the RT-PCR reads, yields one record per CDR3 protein. The data show a few hundred thousand distinct CDR3 sequences, with about 11% seen just once and 11% held by the top ten. Per germline, CDR1 LNHDA and CDR2 SQIVND (reference sequence). Trimming shortened V by 1 base and J by 6 bases, and 13 bases separated the two germline ends. The CDR3 has 15 residues. This sample also belongs to another study, concerning T cells expressing NK-cell markers. That report notes: Synthesis of TCR beta cDNA relied on 5'RACE template switching carrying UMIs. CD3+CD56+NKG2C+, CD3+CD56+NKG2C- and CD3+CD56-NKG2C+ T cells, once sorted, supplied the TCR beta repertoires. HCMV seropositivity marked seven of the eight sequenced donors; one was seronegative. Of the CD8+ T cells in a handful of donors, about 1.0-7.5% belonged to dominant NKG2C+ clonotypes. For a handful of donors, these clonotypes were likewise the leading ones in the CD3+CD56-NKG2C+ fraction.

The specimen was PBMCs from blood, collected on the day of vaccination. The origin of this receptor is a man between 50 and 59 years old who received an inactivated influenza vaccine. This chain connects TRBV19 to TRBJ2-1; unclear D gene. Here the CDR3 DNA reads TGTGCCAGTAGTATAGTAGGTCCGGTGAGCAATGAGCAGTTCTTC. Its translation: CASSIVGPVSNEQFF.